The 16 T cell receptor beta chains below were found in one sample sequenced in a study of cytotoxic CD8 clonotypes in ibrutinib-treated CLL. Sequenced by immunoSEQ multiplex PCR; TCRdb stores in-frame clones only, minus some. The sample has tens of thousands of clones; about 50% are singletons. This material consisted of PBMCs, taken before ibrutinib treatment. The receptors come from a human donor with chronic lymphocytic leukemia.

This chain links TRBV5-1 with TRBJ1-4, with 8 bases aligning to TRBD1. There are 14 residues in the CDR3. Germline CDR1 reads SGHRS; CDR2 reads YFSETQ. Germline trimming cut 3 bases from V and 6 bases from J; bases unmatched to any gene: 4. The CDR3 coding sequence is TGCGCCAGCAGCTCCCAGGGGGCGTATGAAAAACTGTTTTTT. Its protein is CASSSQGAYEKLFF.

This clone was seen once. V usage is TRBV14 and J usage is TRBJ2-1; 9 nucleotides line up with TRBD1. CDR1 is SGHDN and CDR2 is FVKESK in the germline V gene. V shed 4 bases and J 7 bases; nucleotides not matched to a gene: 8. The CDR3 contains 15 residues. CDR3 sequence (DNA): TGTGCCAGCAGCCTCGGACAGGGGATCGGTAATGAGCAGTTCTTC. Amino acids: CASSLGQGIGNEQFF.

This clone turned up a few times. The V gene is TRBV13, the J gene TRBJ1-2; D not resolved. Germline lookup yields CDR1 PRHDT and CDR2 FYEKMQ (reference sequence). Trimming took 5 bases from V and 4 from J, leaving 8 bases between them. This CDR3 contains 12 residues. The CDR3 sequence: CASSLGSYGYTF. CDR3 DNA sequence: TGTGCCAGCAGCCTCGGGAGCTATGGCTACACCTTC.

This clone was detected only a few times. The V call is TRBV5-6, the J call TRBJ1-6, with 7 bases aligning to TRBD1. Germline V gene sequence: CDR1 SGHDT, CDR2 YYEEEE. The ends lost 0 bases at V and 6 bases at J; junction bases unmatched: 6. The CDR3 contains 16 residues. The chain's CDR3 is CASSLGTGTVNSPLHF. Written as DNA, the CDR3 is TGTGCCAGCAGCTTGGGTACCGGGACAGTTAATTCACCCCTCCACTTT.

The V and J genes are TRBV28 and TRBJ2-7, with no clear D. The germline V and J ends were trimmed by 6 bases and 6 bases, with 18 bases remaining between them. Germline loops: CDR1 MDHEN, CDR2 SYDVKM. The CDR3 is made up of 14 amino acids. CDR3 protein: CASSPRRNPVEQYF. The CDR3 DNA reads as TGTGCCAGCAGCCCTAGAAGGAACCCAGTCGAGCAGTACTTC.

J is TRBJ1-6 and V is TRBV5-1; 10 bases map to TRBD1. CDR1 is SGHRS, CDR2 YFSETQ, per germline. The CDR3 is 19 residues long. V was clipped by 5 bases and J by 6 bases; unmatched bases: 17. CDR3 loop: CASSSSPGTGAGSNSPLHF. CDR3 nucleotides: TGCGCCAGCAGTTCCAGTCCCGGGACAGGGGCTGGCAGTAATTCACCCCTCCACTTT.

The chain couples TRBV13 to TRBJ1-4; the D gene is possibly TRBD1 (6 bases). CDR3 length: 14 amino acids. Trimming took 4 bases from V and 9 from J, leaving 15 bases between them. Germline CDR1 and CDR2: PRHDT and FYEKMQ (reference sequence). CDR3 loop: CASSSRGGPKKLFF. The CDR3 DNA follows: TGTGCCAGCAGCTCAAGAGGGGGACCCAAAAAACTGTTTTTT.

This rearrangement joins TRBV7-2 to TRBJ2-3, with 12 bases identical to TRBD2. Germline values: CDR1 SGHTA, CDR2 FQGNSA. This CDR3 comprises 16 residues. Trimming removed 5 bases from V and 2 bases from J; junction bases left unmatched: 5. CDR3 region: CASSQGLAGPTDTQYF. The CDR3, as DNA: TGTGCCAGCAGCCAGGGACTAGCGGGTCCCACAGATACGCAGTATTTT. Filled out from reference TRBV7-2 and TRBJ2-3, the complete variable domain reads GAGVSQSPSNKVTEKGKDVELRCDPISGHTALYWYRQSLGQGLEFLIYFQGNSAPDKSGLPSDRFSAERTGGSVSTLTIQRTQQEDSAVYLCASSQGLAGPTDTQYFGPGTRLTVL.

The chain is built from TRBV6-5 and TRBJ1-2; maybe TRBD1 (5 bases). Looked up from germline, CDR1 is MNHEY and CDR2 is SVGAGI. Trimming shortened V by 6 bases and J by 6 bases, and 14 bases separated the two germline ends. CDR3 length equals 13 residues. The CDR3 sequence is CASSRTGFDGYTF. The CDR3 coding sequence is TGTGCCAGCAGCCGAACAGGATTCGATGGCTACACCTTC.

This clone was found a few times. This chain links TRBV27 with TRBJ1-6; D unclear. V was shortened by 3 bases and J by 4 bases, with 13 bases between the two germline ends. The CDR3 loop spans 16 amino acids. The germline CDR1 and CDR2 sequences are MNHEY and SMNVEV (reference sequence). CDR3 DNA: TGTGCCAGCAGTTTGTTTGTAGACCCGTATAATTCACCCCTCCACTTT. It yields the protein CASSLFVDPYNSPLHF.

The CDR3 spells CASSQEGAGYTDTQYF. In DNA form, the CDR3 reads TGCGCCAGCAGCCAAGAAGGGGCGGGTTACACAGATACGCAGTATTTT. The rearrangement joins TRBV4-1 to TRBJ2-3; either TRBD1 or TRBD2 may fit D (5 bases each). CDR1 and CDR2 (germline): MGHRA, YSYEKL. The CDR3 length is 16 residues. The V end was cut by 0 bases, the J end by 2 bases, with 12 bases between.

This rearrangement joins TRBV25-1 to TRBJ1-6; D gene ambiguous. The germline V gene encodes CDR1 MGHDK and CDR2 SYGVNS. This CDR3 has 16 residues. The V and J ends lost 1 base and 4 bases respectively, with 11 bases between them. CDR3 sequence: CASSEFTGKYNSPLHF. The CDR3 DNA reads TGTGCCAGCAGTGAATTCACGGGGAAATATAATTCACCCCTCCACTTT.

This rearrangement joins TRBV15 to TRBJ1-2, with D tentatively TRBD1 (6 bases). The V end lost 0 bases, the J end lost 7 bases, and 15 bases lay between the germline ends. Germline lookup yields CDR1 LNHNV and CDR2 YYDKDF (reference sequence). The CDR3 runs to 15 residues. The CDR3 nucleotides read TGTGCCACCAGCAGAGATCAGGTTGGGGGGGCTGGCTACACCTTC. Translated: CATSRDQVGGAGYTF.

This clone turned up a few times. V gene TRBV27 combines with J gene TRBJ2-1, with a possible D match to TRBD2 (6 bases). Per germline, CDR1 MNHEY and CDR2 SMNVEV (reference sequence). Trimming removed 3 bases from V and 12 bases from J, with 18 bases in between. CDR3 length: 14 amino acids. The CDR3 reads CASSLYSGQKGQFF. The CDR3 DNA sequence: TGTGCCAGCAGTTTGTATAGCGGACAAAAAGGGCAGTTCTTC.

This sequence joins TRBV19 and TRBJ2-7, with 10 bases lining up with TRBD1. V dropped 5 bases and J dropped 5; count of bases not matched to a gene: 6. This CDR3 has 14 residues. Germline V CDR1 and CDR2: LNHDA, SQIVND (reference sequence). CDR3 nucleotides: TGTGCCAGTAGTCCTGACAGGGGGCTCGACGAGCAGTACTTC. It yields the protein CASSPDRGLDEQYF.

The chain joins TRBV5-4 to TRBJ2-1, with 11 bases that match TRBD2. The CDR3 length is 16 residues. V was clipped by 4 bases and J by 5 bases; unmatched bases: 8. Germline values: CDR1 SGHNT, CDR2 YYREEE (reference sequence). The CDR3 sequence is CASSMLAGGPHNEQFF. CDR3 sequence (DNA): TGTGCCAGCAGCATGTTAGCGGGGGGGCCTCACAATGAGCAGTTCTTC. The whole variable domain, filled in from reference TRBV5-4 and TRBJ2-1, reads ETGVTQSPTHLIKTRGQQVTLRCSSQSGHNTVSWYQQALGQGPQFIFQYYREEENGRGNFPPRFSGLQFPNYSSELNVNALELDDSALYLCASSMLAGGPHNEQFFGPGTRLTVL.